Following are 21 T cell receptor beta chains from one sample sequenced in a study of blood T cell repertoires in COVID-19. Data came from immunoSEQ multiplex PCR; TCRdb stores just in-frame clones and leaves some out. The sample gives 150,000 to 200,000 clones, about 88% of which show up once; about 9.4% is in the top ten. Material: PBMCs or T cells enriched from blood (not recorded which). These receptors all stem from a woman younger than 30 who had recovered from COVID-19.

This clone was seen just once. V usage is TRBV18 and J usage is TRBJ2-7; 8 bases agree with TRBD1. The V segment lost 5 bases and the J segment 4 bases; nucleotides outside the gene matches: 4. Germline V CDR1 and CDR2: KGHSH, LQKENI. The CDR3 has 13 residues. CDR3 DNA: TGTGCCAGCTCAACGGGACAGGTGTACGAGCAGTACTTC. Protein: CASSTGQVYEQYF.

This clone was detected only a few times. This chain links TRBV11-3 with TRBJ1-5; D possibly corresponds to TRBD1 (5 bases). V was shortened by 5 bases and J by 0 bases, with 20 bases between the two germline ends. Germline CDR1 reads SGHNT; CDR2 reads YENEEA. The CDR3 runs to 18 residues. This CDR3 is CASSNAATVITSNQPQHF. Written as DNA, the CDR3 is TGTGCCAGCAGCAACGCCGCGACAGTGATAACTAGCAATCAGCCCCAGCATTTT.

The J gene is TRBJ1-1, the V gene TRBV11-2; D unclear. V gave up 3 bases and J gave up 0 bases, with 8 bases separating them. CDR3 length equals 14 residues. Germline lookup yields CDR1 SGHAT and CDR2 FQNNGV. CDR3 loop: CASSFTVLNTEAFF. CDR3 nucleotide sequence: TGTGCCAGCAGCTTCACGGTCCTGAACACTGAAGCTTTCTTT.

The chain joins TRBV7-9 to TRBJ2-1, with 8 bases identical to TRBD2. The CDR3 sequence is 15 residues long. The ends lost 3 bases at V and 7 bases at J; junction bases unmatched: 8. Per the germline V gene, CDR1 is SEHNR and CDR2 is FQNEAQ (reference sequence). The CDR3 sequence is CASSFHGGAANEQFF. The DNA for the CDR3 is TGTGCCAGCAGCTTCCACGGGGGGGCGGCGAATGAGCAGTTCTTC.

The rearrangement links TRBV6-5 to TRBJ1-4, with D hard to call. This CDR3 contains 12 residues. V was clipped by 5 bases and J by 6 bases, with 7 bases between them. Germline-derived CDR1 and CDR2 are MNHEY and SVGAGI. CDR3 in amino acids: CASSPQDEKLFF. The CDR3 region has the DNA TGTGCCAGCAGTCCCCAGGATGAAAAACTGTTTTTT.

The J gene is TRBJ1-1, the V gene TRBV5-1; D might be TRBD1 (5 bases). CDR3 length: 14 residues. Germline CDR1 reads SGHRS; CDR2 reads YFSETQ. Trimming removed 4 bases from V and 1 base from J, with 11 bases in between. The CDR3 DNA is TGCGCCAGCAGCAGACAGATAAGGAACACTGAAGCTTTCTTT. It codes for CASSRQIRNTEAFF.

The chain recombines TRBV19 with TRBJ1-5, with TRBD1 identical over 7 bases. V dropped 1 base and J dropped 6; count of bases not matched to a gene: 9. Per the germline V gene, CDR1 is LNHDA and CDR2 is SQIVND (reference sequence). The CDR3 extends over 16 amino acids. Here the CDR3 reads CASSIAYRGVGQPQHF. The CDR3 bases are TGTGCCAGTAGTATAGCCTACAGGGGCGTGGGTCAGCCCCAGCATTTT.

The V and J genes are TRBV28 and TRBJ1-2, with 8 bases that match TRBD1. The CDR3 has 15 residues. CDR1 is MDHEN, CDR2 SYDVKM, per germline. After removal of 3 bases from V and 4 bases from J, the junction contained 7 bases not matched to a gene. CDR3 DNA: TGTGCCAGCAGTTTGGGGACAGGAGGGGGCTATGGCTACACCTTC. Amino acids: CASSLGTGGGYGYTF.

The CDR3 DNA reads as TGCGCCAGCAGCTTGGGGGGGGGCACCGGGGAGCTGTTTTTT. Translated, it gives CASSLGGGTGELFF. The chain uses TRBV5-1 and TRBJ2-2, with 7 bases lining up with TRBD2. Per the germline V gene, CDR1 is SGHRS and CDR2 is YFSETQ. V was clipped by 0 bases and J by 4 bases; unmatched bases: 0. The length of the CDR3 is 14 residues. Using reference TRBV5-1 and TRBJ2-2 for the parts outside the CDR3, the full variable domain is KAGVTQTPRYLIKTRGQQVTLSCSPISGHRSVSWYQQTPGQGLQFLFEYFSETQRNKGNFPGRFSGRQFSNSRSEMNVSTLELGDSALYLCASSLGGGTGELFFGEGSRLTVL.

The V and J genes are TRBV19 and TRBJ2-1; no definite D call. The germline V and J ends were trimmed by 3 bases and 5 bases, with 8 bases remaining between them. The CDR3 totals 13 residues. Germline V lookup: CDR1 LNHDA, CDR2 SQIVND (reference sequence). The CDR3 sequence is CASSISYDNEQFF. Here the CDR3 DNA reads TGTGCCAGTAGTATCTCCTACGACAATGAGCAGTTCTTC.

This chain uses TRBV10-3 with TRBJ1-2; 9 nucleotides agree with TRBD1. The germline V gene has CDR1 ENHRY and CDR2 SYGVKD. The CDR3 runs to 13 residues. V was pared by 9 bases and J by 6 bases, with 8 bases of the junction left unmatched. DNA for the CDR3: TGTGCCATAAACCCGGGGACAGGGCATGGCTACACCTTC. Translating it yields CAINPGTGHGYTF.

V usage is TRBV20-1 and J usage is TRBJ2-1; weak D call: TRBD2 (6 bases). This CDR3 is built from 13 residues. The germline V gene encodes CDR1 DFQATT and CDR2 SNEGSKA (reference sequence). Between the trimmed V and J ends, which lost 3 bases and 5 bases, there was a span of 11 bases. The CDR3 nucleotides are TGCAGTGCTAGTTGGCGGGGTGACAATGAGCAGTTCTTC. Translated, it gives CSASWRGDNEQFF.

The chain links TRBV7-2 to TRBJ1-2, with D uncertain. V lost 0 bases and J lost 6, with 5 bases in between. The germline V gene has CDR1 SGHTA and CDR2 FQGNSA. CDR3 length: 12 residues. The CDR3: CASSLARDGYTF. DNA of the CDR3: TGTGCCAGCAGCTTAGCTCGGGATGGCTACACCTTC.

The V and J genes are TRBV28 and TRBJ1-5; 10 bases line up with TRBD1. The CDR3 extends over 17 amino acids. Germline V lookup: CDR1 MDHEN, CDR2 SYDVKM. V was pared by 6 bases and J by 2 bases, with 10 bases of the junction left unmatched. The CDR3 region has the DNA TGTGCCAGCAGGCCCCGGGACAGGGGCTCCCGCAATCAGCCCCAGCATTTT. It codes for CASRPRDRGSRNQPQHF.

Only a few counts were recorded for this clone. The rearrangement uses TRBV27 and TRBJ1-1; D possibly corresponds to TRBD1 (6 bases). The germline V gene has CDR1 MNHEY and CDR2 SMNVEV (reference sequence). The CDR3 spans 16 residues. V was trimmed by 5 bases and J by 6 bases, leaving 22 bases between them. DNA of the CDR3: TGTGCCAGCAGTGGGACAATTGAGGGACGAGGAGCTGAAGCTTTCTTT. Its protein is CASSGTIEGRGAEAFF.

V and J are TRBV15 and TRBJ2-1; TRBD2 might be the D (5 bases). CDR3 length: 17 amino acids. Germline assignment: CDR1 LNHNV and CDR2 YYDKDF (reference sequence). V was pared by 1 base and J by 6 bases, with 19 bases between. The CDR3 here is CATSRGPGGLTTNEQFF. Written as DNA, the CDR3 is TGTGCCACCAGCAGAGGCCCAGGAGGCCTTACCACCAATGAGCAGTTCTTC.

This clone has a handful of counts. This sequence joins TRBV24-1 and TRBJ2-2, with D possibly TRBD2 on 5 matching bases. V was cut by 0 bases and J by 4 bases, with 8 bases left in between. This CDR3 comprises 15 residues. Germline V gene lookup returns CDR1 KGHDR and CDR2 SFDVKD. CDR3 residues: CATSDLVRGTGELFF. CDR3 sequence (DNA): TGTGCCACCAGTGATTTGGTACGGGGCACCGGGGAGCTGTTTTTT.

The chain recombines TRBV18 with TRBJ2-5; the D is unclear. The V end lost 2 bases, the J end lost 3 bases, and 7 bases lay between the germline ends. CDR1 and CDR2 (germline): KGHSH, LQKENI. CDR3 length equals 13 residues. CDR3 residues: CASSPFSKETQYF. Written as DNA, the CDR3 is TGTGCCAGCTCACCATTTTCCAAAGAGACCCAGTACTTC.

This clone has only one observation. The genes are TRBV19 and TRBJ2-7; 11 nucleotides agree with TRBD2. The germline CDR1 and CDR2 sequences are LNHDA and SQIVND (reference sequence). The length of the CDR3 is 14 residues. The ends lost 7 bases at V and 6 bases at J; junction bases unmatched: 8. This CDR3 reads CASNSGRAYSEQYF. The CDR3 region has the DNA TGTGCCAGTAATAGCGGGAGGGCCTATTCCGAGCAGTACTTC.

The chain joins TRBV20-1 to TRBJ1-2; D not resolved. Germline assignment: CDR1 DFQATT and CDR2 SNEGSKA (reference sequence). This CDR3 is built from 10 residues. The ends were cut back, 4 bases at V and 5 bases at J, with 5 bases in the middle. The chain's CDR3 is CSAKSYGYTF. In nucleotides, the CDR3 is TGCAGTGCTAAATCTTATGGCTACACCTTC.

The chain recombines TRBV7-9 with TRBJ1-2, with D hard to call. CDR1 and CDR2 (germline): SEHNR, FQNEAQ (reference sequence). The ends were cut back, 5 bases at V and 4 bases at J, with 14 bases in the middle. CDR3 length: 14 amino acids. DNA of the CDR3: TGTGCCAGCAGCAAGGAACTGACAAGCTATGGCTACACCTTC. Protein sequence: CASSKELTSYGYTF.